This T cell receptor beta chain was found in a study of identical twins. On this clonotype itself: Its matching antigen is unknown.

TCRdb reanalysed the 5' RACE reads using MiXCR and keeps one entry per CDR3 protein. The table lists hundreds of thousands of distinct CDR3 sequences, over 9% of them singletons. J gave up 2 bases and V 6 bases, and 7 bases lay outside the gene matches. Germline V gene data show CDR1 as DFQATT and CDR2 as SNEGSKA (reference sequence). The CDR3 runs 14 residues. Findings of the study overall: Within cord blood, abundant beta clonotypes carried fewer insertions, but memory repertoires showed no such trend. Modelling approaches yielded underestimates of out-of-frame TCR alpha sharing between monozygotic twins.

This same sample was also part of a study on yellow fever vaccine responses in identical twins.

The sample taken for sequencing was CD8+ T cells sorted from blood. The TCR comes from a woman aged 18-29 years in good health. The J gene is TRBJ2-7, the V gene TRBV20-1, with 10 bases matching TRBD2. The chain's CDR3 is CSARLAGAPYEQYV. The CDR3 nucleotides read TGCAGTGCGCGACTAGCGGGCGCCCCCTACGAGCAGTACGTC.